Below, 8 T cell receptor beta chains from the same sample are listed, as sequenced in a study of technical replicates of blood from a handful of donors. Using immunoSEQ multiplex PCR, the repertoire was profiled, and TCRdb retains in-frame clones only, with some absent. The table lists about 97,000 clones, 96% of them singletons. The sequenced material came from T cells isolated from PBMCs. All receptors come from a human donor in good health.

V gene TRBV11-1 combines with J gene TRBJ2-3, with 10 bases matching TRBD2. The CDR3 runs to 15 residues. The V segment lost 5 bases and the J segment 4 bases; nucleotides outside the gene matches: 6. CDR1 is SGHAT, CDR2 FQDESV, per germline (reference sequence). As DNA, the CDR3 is TGTGCCAGCAGCCCGAAGAGCGGGAGGGCAGATACGCAGTATTTT. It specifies CASSPKSGRADTQYF. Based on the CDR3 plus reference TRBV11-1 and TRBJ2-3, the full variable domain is EAEVAQSPRYKITEKSQAVAFWCDPISGHATLYWYRQILGQGPELLVQFQDESVVDDSQLPKDRFSAERLKGVDSTLKIQPAELGDSAMYLCASSPKSGRADTQYFGPGTRLTVL.

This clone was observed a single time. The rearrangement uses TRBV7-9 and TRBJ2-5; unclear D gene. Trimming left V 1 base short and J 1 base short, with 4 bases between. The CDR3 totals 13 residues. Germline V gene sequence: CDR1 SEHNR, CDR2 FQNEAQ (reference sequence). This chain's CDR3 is CASSLGSQETQYF. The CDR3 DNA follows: TGTGCCAGCAGCTTAGGCAGCCAAGAGACCCAGTACTTC.

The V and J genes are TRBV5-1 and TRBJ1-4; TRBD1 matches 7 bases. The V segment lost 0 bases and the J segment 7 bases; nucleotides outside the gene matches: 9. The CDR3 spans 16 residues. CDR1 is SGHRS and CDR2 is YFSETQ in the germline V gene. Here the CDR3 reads CASSLGGQTSIEKLFF. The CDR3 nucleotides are TGCGCCAGCAGCTTGGGGGGACAGACGAGCATTGAAAAACTGTTTTTT. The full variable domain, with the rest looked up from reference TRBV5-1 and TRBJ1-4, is KAGVTQTPRYLIKTRGQQVTLSCSPISGHRSVSWYQQTPGQGLQFLFEYFSETQRNKGNFPGRFSGRQFSNSRSEMNVSTLELGDSALYLCASSLGGQTSIEKLFFGSGTQLSVL.

In nucleotides, the CDR3 is TGTGCCAGCAGTTTAGGGGGGGGTAAAGCCCTCTCCTACGAGCAGTACTTC. This gives the protein CASSLGGGKALSYEQYF. The gene calls are TRBV27 and TRBJ2-7; 7 bases are shared with TRBD2. This CDR3 region has 17 residues. Germline CDR1 reads MNHEY; CDR2 reads SMNVEV (reference sequence). Losses at the gene ends were 2 bases for V and 0 bases for J; bases not matched to a gene: 10.

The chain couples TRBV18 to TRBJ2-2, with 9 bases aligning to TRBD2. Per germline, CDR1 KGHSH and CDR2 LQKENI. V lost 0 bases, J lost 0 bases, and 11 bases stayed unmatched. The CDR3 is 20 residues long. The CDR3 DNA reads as TGTGCCAGCTCACCACCGAATCGGAGCGGGGGGATAACGAACACCGGGGAGCTGTTTTTT. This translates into CASSPPNRSGGITNTGELFF. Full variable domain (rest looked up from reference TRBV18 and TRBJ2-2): NAGVMQNPRHLVRRRGQEARLRCSPMKGHSHVYWYRQLPEEGLKFMVYLQKENIIDESGMPKERFSAEFPKEGPSILRIQQVVRGDSAAYFCASSPPNRSGGITNTGELFFGEGSRLTVL.

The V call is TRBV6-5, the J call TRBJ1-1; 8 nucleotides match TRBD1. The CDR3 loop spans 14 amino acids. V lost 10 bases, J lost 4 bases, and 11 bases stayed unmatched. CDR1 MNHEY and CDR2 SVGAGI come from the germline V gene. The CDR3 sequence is CATKPGTGSTEAFF. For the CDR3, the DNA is TGTGCCACCAAACCCGGGACAGGAAGCACTGAAGCTTTCTTT.

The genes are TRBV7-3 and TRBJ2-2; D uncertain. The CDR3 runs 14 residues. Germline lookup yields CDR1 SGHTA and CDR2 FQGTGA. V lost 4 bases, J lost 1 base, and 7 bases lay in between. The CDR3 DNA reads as TGTGCCAGCAGCTCCTACCTGAACACCGGGGAGCTGTTTTTT. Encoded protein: CASSSYLNTGELFF.

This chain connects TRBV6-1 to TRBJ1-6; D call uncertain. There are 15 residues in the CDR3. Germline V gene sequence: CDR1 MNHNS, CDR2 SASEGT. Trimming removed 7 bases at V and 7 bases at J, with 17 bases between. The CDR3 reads CASTASHPRNSPLHF. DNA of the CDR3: TGTGCCAGCACGGCCTCTCATCCGAGGAATTCACCCCTCCACTTT.